This TCR beta chain was captured in a study of cytomegalovirus exposure and HLA in healthy donors. Study overall: Prior work identified some 120 million unique TCR beta sequences in approximately 180 million T cells. General observations from the study: There were under 200 TCR beta chains listed as cytomegalovirus-associated. An analysis was carried out at a later point. It showed that HLA-associated TCR beta chains were more clonally expanded than equally common non-associated chains.

Worth noting for this clone: Its specificity is not known. An end of the junction differs from the germline gene, which may be a read error.

It was with 60 Vbeta and 13 Jbeta primers that the PCR ran. Here immunoSEQ multiplex PCR was the method, and the copy in TCRdb shows in-frame clones only, minus some. Of 140,000 or so clones in the sample, more than 65% were seen once. Sequenced material: PBMCs. The TCR originated in a woman in her thirties in good health and CMV-seronegative.

The CDR3 loop reads CTSSLDRDYFYGYTF. CDR3 coding DNA: TGCACCAGCAGCCTAGACAGGGACTATTTCTATGGCTACACCTTC. The V and J genes are TRBV4-1 and TRBJ1-2, with 7 bases identical to TRBD1. Germline CDR1 and CDR2: MGHRA and YSYEKL. The CDR3 is 15 residues long.